A selection of T cell receptor beta chains follows, all from one sample in a study of OX40 agonist ivuxolimab in advanced cancers. This table comes from immunoSEQ multiplex PCR, and its TCRdb copy is limited to in-frame clones, with some not included. The table includes some 66,000 clones, roughly four fifths detected once. Here the sequenced sample was CD4+ or CD8+ T cells sorted from blood, taken in a trial of the OX40 agonist ivuxolimab. These TCRs come from an adult with an advanced solid tumor such as melanoma, head and neck, liver or kidney cancer. CDR3s include the opening cysteine and the closing phenylalanine or tryptophan. The D gene is left open where the match is weak. Not every row has a clone size; where given, it reads once, few, many or a size class.

V gene	clone size	J gene	D gene	CDR3 DNA	CDR3 protein
TRBV5-1	NA	TRBJ1-1	NA	TGCGCCAGCAGCTTGTTGGAAAAAGGGAAAAACACTGAAGCTTTCTTT	CASSLLEKGKNTEAFF
TRBV20-1	NA	TRBJ2-3	NA	TGCAGTGCTGGCCCCACAGATACGCAGTATTTT	CSAGPTDTQYF
TRBV28	medium-sized	TRBJ2-7	NA	TGTGCCAGCAGTTTAGCGGGCGGGACATCGGGGGAGCAGTACTTC	CASSLAGGTSGEQYF
TRBV28	NA	TRBJ1-1	NA	TGTGCCAGCATCATGGGGGGTTACAGGGTATTGAACACTGAAGCTTTCTTT	CASIMGGYRVLNTEAFF
TRBV25-1	NA	TRBJ1-1	NA	TGTGCCAGTCCGTTCGGGCAGCCCTTAACTCTCCTGAACACTGAAGCTTTCTTT	CASPFGQPLTLLNTEAFF
TRBV11-2	few	TRBJ1-1	NA	TGTGCCAGCAGCTCCTTACGGGGGCCCTTGAACACTGAAGCTTTCTTT	CASSSLRGPLNTEAFF
TRBV30	NA	TRBJ1-2	NA	TGTGCCTGGAGTGGGGAAGGCTACACCTTC	CAWSGEGYTF
TRBV28	NA	TRBJ2-5	NA	TGTGCCAGCAGTATGGGACAAGAGACCCAGTACTTC	CASSMGQETQYF
TRBV7-2	NA	TRBJ2-7	NA	TGTGCCAGCAGCTTAGCGGCCGGGGCTGCCTACGAGCAGTACTTC	CASSLAAGAAYEQYF
TRBV7-8	NA	TRBJ1-5	NA	TGTGCCAGCAGCTTAGTAGGGAAGGGGTTTTCTCAGCCCCAGCATTTT	CASSLVGKGFSQPQHF
TRBV9	NA	TRBJ2-2	TRBD1	TGTGCCAGCAGCGTAGAGGCAGGGGGGAACACCGGGGAGCTGTTTTTT	CASSVEAGGNTGELFF
TRBV2	NA	TRBJ1-4	NA	TGTGCCAGCAGTGAAGGGCAGGAACTTAATGAAAAACTGTTTTTT	CASSEGQELNEKLFF
TRBV5-1	NA	TRBJ2-1	TRBD2	TGCGCCAGCAGCACTAGCGGGAGCGGGTACAATGAGCAGTTCTTC	CASSTSGSGYNEQFF
TRBV7-3	NA	TRBJ1-1	NA	TGTGCCAGCAGCCCGACACGGAACACTGAAGCTTTCTTT	CASSPTRNTEAFF
TRBV28	NA	TRBJ2-3	TRBD2	TGTGCCAGCAGTTTCTACCAGCGGGGCCTATTTGGGTGGTCCACAGATACGCAGTATTTT	CASSFYQRGLFGWSTDTQYF
TRBV7-9	once	TRBJ1-1	TRBD1	TGTGCCAGCAGACCACGCGAGGGGGCAATTGAAGCTTTCTTT	CASRPREGAIEAFF
TRBV15	NA	TRBJ1-1	NA	TGTGCCACCAGCAGTCGGGGACGGGAGATAACTTTCTTT	CATSSRGREITFF
TRBV30	NA	TRBJ2-1	TRBD2	TGTGCCTGGAGAATCGGACTAGCGGGTTACAATGAGCAGTTCTTC	CAWRIGLAGYNEQFF
TRBV6-6	NA	TRBJ2-2	NA	TGTGCCAGCAGTCGGGGGGCGGCCGGGGAGCTGTTTTTT	CASSRGAAGELFF
TRBV25-1	NA	TRBJ2-7	TRBD1	TGTGCCAGCAGTGAATTTAACAGGGGTGCGGACGAGCAGTACTTC	CASSEFNRGADEQYF
TRBV6-1	many	TRBJ1-5	NA	TGTGCCAGCAGTGAAAGGTTTATCGGTCAGCCCCAGCATTTT	CASSERFIGQPQHF
TRBV6-1	NA	TRBJ1-2	TRBD1	TGTGCCAGCAGTGAAGCGCCGGGACAGGTTTATGGCTACACCTTC	CASSEAPGQVYGYTF
TRBV6-1	NA	TRBJ2-1	NA	TGTGCCAGTAGGGGTAGTGAGCAGTTCTTC	CASRGSEQFF
TRBV6-6	NA	TRBJ1-3	NA	TGTGCCAGCAGTCGCCCCAGGGGCTCTGGAAACACCATATATTTT	CASSRPRGSGNTIYF
TRBV29-1	NA	TRBJ2-7	NA	TGCAGCGTAAATCCCGGGACATCTACCTACGAGCAGTACTTC	CSVNPGTSTYEQYF
TRBV19	few	TRBJ2-5	TRBD2	TGTGCCAGTAGTATAGCTAGCGGGTGGGGGGAGACCCAGTACTTC	CASSIASGWGETQYF